The entry below gives a single T cell receptor beta chain sequence along with its context. Authors' processing steps: Researchers report that nucleated cell counts were estimated from reference gene primer amplification. Only in-frame clones appear in the TCRdb table, and some are missing; sequencing was by immunoSEQ multiplex PCR. For V, J and clone size, that table is used; D and trimming come from the DNA. The sample holds 150,000 or so clones; around 81% are singletons and the top ten take 8% to 13%. This sample was included in a study of blood T cell repertoires in COVID-19. Looking at the study overall: Specimens from acute and convalescent COVID-19 originated in the United States, Italy and Spain. Nucleic acid was either cDNA or gDNA, and it came from T cells, B-cell-depleted T cells, or PBMCs.

The J segment lost 1 base and the V segment lost 5 bases, leaving 2 bases of the junction unmatched. The CDR3 length is 14 residues. Germline CDR1 reads MNHEY; CDR2 reads SVGAGI. This chain links TRBV6-5 with TRBJ2-3; 8 bases match TRBD2. The receptor was derived from a man aged 55 to 70 with active or convalescent COVID-19. The sequenced material came from peripheral blood. CDR3 nucleotide sequence: TGTGCCAGCAGTAGCGGGAGACGCACAGATACGCAGTATTTT. Translated, it gives CASSSGRRTDTQYF.